This entry lists 32 T cell receptor beta chains sequenced from one sample in a study of CD8 T cells in Susac syndrome. RNA totalling roughly 0.45 to 1 ug underwent reverse transcription with random hexamers. TCRdb ran MiXCR on the immunoSEQ multiplex PCR reads and lists one entry per CDR3 protein. The data show about 240,000 distinct CDR3 sequences, 95% to 97% seen once. Sequencing was carried out using CD4+ T cells from PBMCs. These receptors were obtained from a human donor with Susac syndrome.

The V gene is TRBV2, the J gene TRBJ1-5; tentative D call: TRBD1 (5 bases). CDR1 is SNHLY, CDR2 FYNNEI, per germline. V lost 3 bases, J lost 5 bases, and 8 bases lay in between. This CDR3 spans 13 amino acids. In DNA, the CDR3 is TGTGCCAGCAGTGACCCAGGGCATCAGCCCCAGCATTTT. It yields the protein CASSDPGHQPQHF.

This clonotype turned up a few times. The chain recombines TRBV18 with TRBJ1-5, with D possibly matching TRBD1 (6 bases). V was cut by 2 bases and J by 3 bases, with 8 bases left in between. There are 14 residues in the CDR3. The V gene's germline CDR1 is KGHSH and CDR2 LQKENI. Here the CDR3 DNA reads TGTGCCAGCTCACCAACAGGGAACAATCAGCCCCAGCATTTT. This gives the protein CASSPTGNNQPQHF.

This clonotype was found once. The chain uses TRBV9 and TRBJ2-5; 7 bases agree with TRBD2. The CDR3 is 15 amino acids. The ends lost 3 bases at V and 2 bases at J; junction bases unmatched: 7. Germline V gene data show CDR1 as SGDLS and CDR2 as YYNGEE. The CDR3 protein is CASSGGLRRQETQYF. As DNA, the CDR3 is TGTGCCAGCAGCGGGGGACTACGGAGGCAAGAGACCCAGTACTTC.

V is TRBV21-1 and J is TRBJ2-1; TRBD1 is taken as the D call from the table, unchecked against the DNA. TRBV21-1 is described as a pseudogene. This CDR3 has 13 amino acids. The CDR3 spells CASSPGRRHEQFF. The CDR3 nucleotides are TGTGCCAGCAGCCCCGGGAGGAGACATGAGCAGTTCTTC.

V is TRBV29-1 and J is TRBJ2-1; 13 nucleotides line up with TRBD2. V lost 7 bases to trimming and J lost 9 bases; unmatched junction nucleotides: 9. Germline V lookup: CDR1 SQVTM, CDR2 ANQGSEA. This CDR3 has 14 residues. CDR3 sequence reads: CSAPRTSGRFEQFF. As DNA, the CDR3 is TGCAGCGCCCCCCGGACTAGCGGGAGATTTGAGCAGTTCTTC.

The V gene is TRBV28, the J gene TRBJ1-2; the match to TRBD1 covers 8 bases. This CDR3 has 13 amino acids. V was pared by 9 bases and J by 3 bases, with 6 bases of the junction left unmatched. The germline V gene has CDR1 MDHEN and CDR2 SYDVKM. CDR3 sequence: CASNRGDYYGYTF. In nucleotides, the CDR3 is TGTGCCAGTAACAGGGGGGACTACTATGGCTACACCTTC.

The CDR3 DNA is TGCAGTATGCCCCTCCTCTCTGGAAACACCATATATTTT. It specifies CSMPLLSGNTIYF. The chain links TRBV20-1 to TRBJ1-3; D is uncertain. The CDR3 consists of 13 residues. Germline V gene sequence: CDR1 DFQATT, CDR2 SNEGSKA (reference sequence). V was pared by 8 bases and J by 0 bases, with 11 bases between.

This clonotype has only one observation. This chain uses TRBV28 with TRBJ2-7, with 8 bases aligning to TRBD1. This CDR3 contains 16 residues. V trimming: 5 bases; J trimming: 1 base; junction bases outside the gene matches: 10. Germline lookup yields CDR1 MDHEN and CDR2 SYDVKM. The DNA of the CDR3 is TGTGCCAGCAGTCCCCGGGGTCGACAGGGGTCCTACGAGCAGTACTTC. Translating it yields CASSPRGRQGSYEQYF. Supplemented by reference TRBV28 and TRBJ2-7, the full variable domain reads DVKVTQSSRYLVKRTGEKVFLECVQDMDHENMFWYRQDPGLGLRLIYFSYDVKMKEKGDIPEGYSVSREKKERFSLILESASTNQTSMYLCASSPRGRQGSYEQYFGPGTRLTVT.

The CDR3 region has the DNA TGTGCCAGCAGCCAAGAGTCCGAGGGGTCCTATGGCTACACCTTC. Translating gives CASSQESEGSYGYTF. The chain recombines TRBV4-2 with TRBJ1-2; a weak D match, TRBD1 (5 bases). CDR1 is LGHNA, CDR2 YNFKEQ, per germline. The CDR3 consists of 15 residues. The V and J ends lost 0 bases and 4 bases respectively, with 12 bases between them.

The J gene is TRBJ2-1, the V gene TRBV18; 7 bases agree with TRBD2. The CDR3 spans 17 residues. J gave up 2 bases and V 2 bases, and 9 bases lay outside the gene matches. Per germline, CDR1 KGHSH and CDR2 LQKENI. The CDR3 DNA is TGTGCCAGCTCACCATGGTCTAGCGGCCCTGCCTACAATGAGCAGTTCTTC. Residues: CASSPWSSGPAYNEQFF.

J is TRBJ2-3 and V is TRBV5-4, with 9 bases aligning to TRBD2. CDR3 length equals 16 residues. Germline loops: CDR1 SGHNT, CDR2 YYREEE (reference sequence). Trimming at V came to 1 base and at J to 2 bases, leaving 5 bases not matched to a gene. The CDR3 DNA reads TGTGCCAGCAGCTTGCGGCTAGCGGGAAACACAGATACGCAGTATTTT. Amino acids: CASSLRLAGNTDTQYF.

The rearrangement links TRBV27 to TRBJ1-2, with TRBD1 matching 7 bases. CDR1 and CDR2 from the germline V gene are MNHEY and SMNVEV (reference sequence). This CDR3 spans 15 amino acids. Trimming at V came to 5 bases and at J to 1 base, leaving 7 bases not matched to a gene. The CDR3 sequence: CASSITGAHNYGYTF. The CDR3 DNA sequence: TGTGCCAGCAGTATCACAGGGGCCCATAACTATGGCTACACCTTC.

J is TRBJ2-7 and V is TRBV11-2; a possible D gene is TRBD1 (5 bases). V was pared by 1 base and J by 5 bases, with 18 bases between. The CDR3 loop spans 16 amino acids. Germline CDR1 reads SGHAT; CDR2 reads FQNNGV. The CDR3 here is CASSLGGAARRDEQYF. The CDR3 DNA is TGTGCCAGCAGCTTAGGTGGGGCAGCCCGTCGGGACGAGCAGTACTTC.

This clonotype showed up just once. The rearrangement uses TRBV7-8 and TRBJ2-7; 7 bases fit TRBD1. V gave up 7 bases and J gave up 9 bases; unmatched junction bases: 15. The CDR3 covers 14 residues. Germline loops: CDR1 SGHVS, CDR2 FQNEAQ. CDR3 nucleotide sequence: TGTGCCAGCACCCCCCCCACGGGGACAGCCGGGCAGTACTTC. Protein sequence: CASTPPTGTAGQYF.

The chain has TRBV9 and TRBJ2-7; TRBD2 matches 14 bases. The CDR3 consists of 16 residues. Germline V gene sequence: CDR1 SGDLS, CDR2 YYNGEE. The junction had 1 base not matched to a gene; V was cut back by 2 bases and J by 0 bases. The CDR3 region is CASSVGTSGSSYEQYF. The DNA of the CDR3 is TGTGCCAGCAGCGTCGGGACTAGCGGGAGCTCCTACGAGCAGTACTTC.

This chain connects TRBV5-8 to TRBJ1-2; D is ambiguous. The CDR3 has 13 residues. The V end was cut by 4 bases, the J end by 7 bases, with 14 bases between. Germline CDR1 reads SGHTS; CDR2 reads YDEGEE. The CDR3, as DNA: TGTGCCAGCAGCGAGCTATTTGCCCGTGGCTACACCTTC. Amino acids: CASSELFARGYTF.

The chain has TRBV20-1 and TRBJ2-3; no clear D. This CDR3 contains 12 residues. V lost 6 bases to trimming and J lost 4 bases, with 11 bases between them. Germline loops: CDR1 DFQATT, CDR2 SNEGSKA (reference sequence). The chain's CDR3 is CSAPGASDTQYF. The CDR3 DNA reads as TGCAGTGCGCCCGGAGCATCAGATACGCAGTATTTT.

The chain combines TRBV20-1 with TRBJ1-1; D possibly corresponds to TRBD1 (5 bases). Per germline, CDR1 DFQATT and CDR2 SNEGSKA (reference sequence). The CDR3 covers 12 residues. Trimming took off 6 bases at V and 2 bases at J, with 10 bases between the two ends. CDR3 sequence reads: CSALGENTEAFF. In DNA, the CDR3 is TGCAGTGCCCTAGGGGAAAACACTGAAGCTTTCTTT.

The chain is built from TRBV19 and TRBJ2-7; D is unclear. The V gene lost 4 bases and the J gene lost 0 bases, with 4 bases spanning the gap. Germline values: CDR1 LNHDA, CDR2 SQIVND (reference sequence). The CDR3 loop spans 12 amino acids. CDR3 sequence: CASSTSSYEQYF. CDR3 nucleotides: TGTGCCAGTAGTACCAGCTCCTACGAGCAGTACTTC.

The chain carries TRBV20-1 and TRBJ2-5, with D maybe TRBD1 (6 bases). The CDR3 sequence is 14 residues long. V lost 6 bases and J 5 bases, leaving 19 bases between the germline ends. From germline, CDR1 is DFQATT and CDR2 SNEGSKA (reference sequence). CDR3 sequence: CSAGLTGSGETQYF. The CDR3 DNA reads as TGCAGTGCCGGCCTAACAGGGTCTGGGGAGACCCAGTACTTC.

The CDR3 DNA is TGTGCCAGCAGCCAGACCAGGGCTTCAGGGGCCAACGTCCTGACTTTC. Its translation: CASSQTRASGANVLTF. The chain employs TRBV9 and TRBJ2-6; maybe TRBD1 (5 bases). Trimming stripped 4 bases from V and 4 bases from J, with 15 bases between. This CDR3 contains 16 residues. The germline CDR1 and CDR2 sequences are SGDLS and YYNGEE.

This chain uses TRBV4-1 with TRBJ1-1; TRBD1 is a possible D gene (5 bases). The germline CDR1 and CDR2 sequences are MGHRA and YSYEKL. This CDR3 spans 15 amino acids. Trimming pared 7 bases from V and 1 base from J, leaving 16 bases between. In nucleotides, the CDR3 is TGCGCCAGCACCCCGAAGGGAGGGACGAACACTGAAGCTTTCTTT. It encodes CASTPKGGTNTEAFF.

This clonotype was detected only once. The chain joins TRBV14 to TRBJ2-6; possibly TRBD1 or TRBD2 for D (5 bases each). The CDR3 length is 21 residues. Germline loops: CDR1 SGHDN, CDR2 FVKESK. Trimming left V 4 bases short and J 2 bases short, with 27 bases between. This CDR3 is CASSPLWDAHHGSTGANVLTF. Here the CDR3 DNA reads TGTGCCAGCAGCCCGTTGTGGGACGCTCACCACGGTAGTACTGGGGCCAACGTCCTGACTTTC.

The gene calls are TRBV12-3 or TRBV12-4 and TRBJ2-1; perhaps TRBD1 as D (5 bases). V was shortened by 3 bases and J by 4 bases, with 13 bases between the two germline ends. The CDR3 consists of 15 residues. This CDR3 is CASSLSRVGYNEQFF. The CDR3 DNA sequence: TGTGCCAGCAGTTTGTCCAGGGTGGGGTACAATGAGCAGTTCTTC.

The chain couples TRBV3-1 to TRBJ1-4, with no clear D. V was clipped by 0 bases and J by 7 bases, with 12 bases between them. CDR3 length: 15 residues. Germline V gene lookup returns CDR1 LGHDT and CDR2 YNNKEL (reference sequence). CDR3 protein: CASSQDPPRGEKLFF. The CDR3 DNA reads TGTGCCAGCAGCCAAGATCCCCCGCGGGGTGAAAAACTGTTTTTT.

The chain employs TRBV3-1 and TRBJ2-2, with D uncertain. There are 15 residues in the CDR3. From germline, CDR1 is LGHDT and CDR2 YNNKEL (reference sequence). The V gene lost 3 bases and the J gene lost 5 bases, with 13 bases spanning the gap. CDR3 sequence reads: CASSQSPIGTGELFF. Written as DNA, the CDR3 is TGTGCCAGCAGCCAGTCTCCAATCGGAACCGGGGAGCTGTTTTTT.

This chain uses TRBV7-2 with TRBJ2-5; D ambiguous. Trimming left V 5 bases short and J 0 bases short, with 10 bases between. The length of the CDR3 is 14 residues. Per the germline V gene, CDR1 is SGHTA and CDR2 is FQGNSA. In nucleotides, the CDR3 is TGTGCCAGCAGCCAAGACTGGTACCAAGAGACCCAGTACTTC. This encodes CASSQDWYQETQYF.

V gene TRBV30 combines with J gene TRBJ2-1; possibly TRBD1 or TRBD2 for D (5 bases each). This CDR3 comprises 14 residues. Germline CDR1 GTSNPN, CDR2 SVGIG (reference sequence). Trimming stripped 5 bases from V and 0 bases from J, with 11 bases between. The CDR3 protein is CAWWDQSSYNEQFF. The CDR3 nucleotides read TGTGCCTGGTGGGACCAGAGCTCCTACAATGAGCAGTTCTTC.

This clonotype was seen just once. The chain combines TRBV20-1 with TRBJ2-5; D unclear. Trimming left V 3 bases short and J 4 bases short, with 12 bases between. CDR3 length equals 13 residues. From germline, CDR1 is DFQATT and CDR2 SNEGSKA (reference sequence). The CDR3 region is CSARIRSGETQYF. CDR3 DNA sequence: TGCAGTGCTAGGATCCGTTCGGGAGAGACCCAGTACTTC.

Only one count was recorded for this clonotype. The chain has TRBV7-9 and TRBJ2-7, with no clear D. The CDR3 consists of 14 residues. Trimming stripped 4 bases from V and 3 bases from J, with 13 bases between. The germline gives CDR1 SEHNR, CDR2 FQNEAQ (reference sequence). CDR3 in amino acids: CASSSGSTVYEQYF. CDR3 in DNA: TGTGCCAGCAGCTCCGGGTCTACCGTCTACGAGCAGTACTTC.

The chain is built from TRBV2 and TRBJ2-1; 12 positions agree with TRBD2. The length of the CDR3 is 16 residues. J gave up 7 bases and V 0 bases, and 4 bases lay outside the gene matches. The germline V gene encodes CDR1 SNHLY and CDR2 FYNNEI. The CDR3 DNA follows: TGTGCCAGCAGTGAAGCATGGACTAGCGGGATAAATGAGCAGTTCTTC. This gives the protein CASSEAWTSGINEQFF.

This clonotype showed up just a few times. The chain couples TRBV18 to TRBJ1-1; D uncertain. V dropped 0 bases and J dropped 0 bases, with 2 bases sitting between them. Germline V gives CDR1 KGHSH, CDR2 LQKENI. The CDR3 covers 13 residues. The CDR3 here is CASSPPMNTEAFF. CDR3 nucleotides: TGTGCCAGCTCACCACCGATGAACACTGAAGCTTTCTTT.